Listed below are T cell receptor beta chains from one sample, sequenced in a study of cytomegalovirus exposure and HLA in healthy donors. Only in-frame clones appear in the TCRdb table, and some are missing; sequencing was by immunoSEQ multiplex PCR. The sample yields 120,000 to 150,000 clones, 55% to 80% seen once. What was sequenced was PBMCs. The origin of the receptors is a middle-aged woman in good health and CMV-seronegative. CDR3s include the opening cysteine and the closing phenylalanine or tryptophan. The order of the fields is D gene, clone size, V gene, J gene, CDR3 DNA, CDR3 protein. The D gene is left open where the match is weak. Some rows have no size entry. The others give once, few or many, or a class for an expanded clone.

d_gene: TRBD2; abundance: once; v_gene: TRBV4-2; j_gene: TRBJ2-3; CDR3nt: TGTGCCAGCAGCCAAGATGGGGGGGGAGGGGATACGCAGTATTTT; CDR3aa: CASSQDGGGGDTQYF
d_gene: TRBD1; abundance: NA; v_gene: TRBV9; j_gene: TRBJ2-2; CDR3nt: TGTGCCAGCAGCCGGACAGGGTCGGGGGAGCTGTTTTTT; CDR3aa: CASSRTGSGELFF
d_gene: TRBD2; abundance: NA; v_gene: TRBV29-1; j_gene: TRBJ2-1; CDR3nt: TGCAGCGCCCGGGCGGGGGGGGCCTACAATGAGCAGTTCTTC; CDR3aa: CSARAGGAYNEQFF
d_gene: TRBD1; abundance: NA; v_gene: TRBV18; j_gene: TRBJ1-1; CDR3nt: TGTGCCAGCTCACCACCGACAGGGGGAATGAACACTGAAGCTTTCTTT; CDR3aa: CASSPPTGGMNTEAFF
d_gene: NA; abundance: NA; v_gene: TRBV19; j_gene: TRBJ2-3; CDR3nt: TGTGCCAGTATCGGCAGGGCGGTAGATACGCAGTATTTT; CDR3aa: CASIGRAVDTQYF
d_gene: NA; abundance: NA; v_gene: TRBV7-2; j_gene: TRBJ1-1; CDR3nt: TGTGCCAGCAGCTTAGGGGGGGTCGGGAACACTGAAGCTTTCTTT; CDR3aa: CASSLGGVGNTEAFF
d_gene: TRBD1; abundance: NA; v_gene: TRBV2; j_gene: TRBJ1-1; CDR3nt: TGTGCCAGCAGACGGGACAGGGGGAACACTGAAGCTTTCTTT; CDR3aa: CASRRDRGNTEAFF
d_gene: TRBD1; abundance: NA; v_gene: TRBV19; j_gene: TRBJ1-1; CDR3nt: TGTGCCAGTAGGCCCACAGGGGCTGATGAAGCTTTCTTT; CDR3aa: CASRPTGADEAFF
d_gene: NA; abundance: NA; v_gene: TRBV7-9; j_gene: TRBJ2-7; CDR3nt: TGTGCCAGCAGCTTAGAATTCAGGGCGGACGAGCAGTACTTC; CDR3aa: CASSLEFRADEQYF
d_gene: NA; abundance: NA; v_gene: TRBV4-2; j_gene: TRBJ1-6; CDR3nt: TGTGCCAGCAGCCAAGATATACAGAATAATTCACCCCTCCACTTT; CDR3aa: CASSQDIQNNSPLHF
d_gene: TRBD1; abundance: few; v_gene: TRBV7-2; j_gene: TRBJ1-5; CDR3nt: TGTGCCAGCAGCTTTCGACAGGGAGGCAATCAGCCCCAGCATTTT; CDR3aa: CASSFRQGGNQPQHF
d_gene: NA; abundance: NA; v_gene: TRBV19; j_gene: TRBJ1-2; CDR3nt: TGTGCCAGTATCGGCCCCGGGGAGGGCTACACCTTC; CDR3aa: CASIGPGEGYTF
d_gene: TRBD2; abundance: NA; v_gene: TRBV5-1; j_gene: TRBJ2-2; CDR3nt: TGCGCCAGCAGCTTGGTCGGGGGGGCTGGCACCGGGGAGCTGTTTTTT; CDR3aa: CASSLVGGAGTGELFF
d_gene: NA; abundance: once; v_gene: TRBV11-2; j_gene: TRBJ1-2; CDR3nt: TGTGCCGGCAGCGGTCCCCAGGATGGCTACACCTTC; CDR3aa: CAGSGPQDGYTF
d_gene: NA; abundance: NA; v_gene: TRBV5-4; j_gene: TRBJ1-1; CDR3nt: TGTGCCAGCAGCTTGCGGGAAATGAACACTGAAGCTTTCTTT; CDR3aa: CASSLREMNTEAFF
d_gene: TRBD1; abundance: NA; v_gene: TRBV5-4; j_gene: TRBJ1-1; CDR3nt: TGTGCCAGCAGCTCCACCTGGACAGGGGGTATGAACACTGAAGCTTTCTTT; CDR3aa: CASSSTWTGGMNTEAFF
d_gene: TRBD2; abundance: NA; v_gene: TRBV9; j_gene: TRBJ2-7; CDR3nt: TGTGCCAGCAGCGTAGATAGCGGGGGTACCTACGAGCAGTACTTC; CDR3aa: CASSVDSGGTYEQYF
d_gene: NA; abundance: NA; v_gene: TRBV4-1; j_gene: TRBJ1-5; CDR3nt: TGCGCCAGCAGCCAAGATGGTAGCTTGGCAGGGAATCAGCCCCAGCATTTT; CDR3aa: CASSQDGSLAGNQPQHF
d_gene: TRBD2; abundance: NA; v_gene: TRBV4-2; j_gene: TRBJ2-3; CDR3nt: TGTGCCAGCAGCCAAGTGGAGACTAGCGGGGGGGCCAGGGATACGCAGTATTTT; CDR3aa: CASSQVETSGGARDTQYF
d_gene: TRBD1; abundance: NA; v_gene: TRBV6-5; j_gene: TRBJ2-7; CDR3nt: TGTGCCAGCTCCCGGGACAGGGTAGCCTACGAGCAGTACTTC; CDR3aa: CASSRDRVAYEQYF
d_gene: NA; abundance: few; v_gene: TRBV2; j_gene: TRBJ2-4; CDR3nt: TGTGCCAGCAGTGATTACCTCGCGGCCAAAAACATTCAGTACTTC; CDR3aa: CASSDYLAAKNIQYF
d_gene: NA; abundance: few; v_gene: TRBV10-3; j_gene: TRBJ1-2; CDR3nt: TGTGCCACCAACCCGGGGGATAACTATGGCTACACCTTC; CDR3aa: CATNPGDNYGYTF
d_gene: NA; abundance: NA; v_gene: TRBV13; j_gene: TRBJ2-7; CDR3nt: TGTGCCAGCAGCTTAGGACTAGCCGACCACGAGCAGTACTTC; CDR3aa: CASSLGLADHEQYF
d_gene: NA; abundance: few; v_gene: TRBV6-1; j_gene: TRBJ1-4; CDR3nt: TGTGCCAGCACTGAGGGTGGAGGGTCCGGAAAACTGTTTTTT; CDR3aa: CASTEGGGSGKLFF
d_gene: NA; abundance: few; v_gene: TRBV6-1; j_gene: TRBJ1-1; CDR3nt: TGTGCCAGCAGTGAAGCGCGTTATCGGTCAACTGAAGCTTTCTTT; CDR3aa: CASSEARYRSTEAFF
d_gene: NA; abundance: NA; v_gene: TRBV5-8; j_gene: TRBJ2-2; CDR3nt: TGTGCCAGCAGCCCCCTAACAGCCCTAAACACCGGGGAGCTGTTTTTT; CDR3aa: CASSPLTALNTGELFF
d_gene: NA; abundance: NA; v_gene: TRBV7-6; j_gene: TRBJ1-1; CDR3nt: TGTGCCAGCAGCTTAGATCCCACCGCACAGGAGGGGGCTTTCTTT; CDR3aa: CASSLDPTAQEGAFF
d_gene: NA; abundance: few; v_gene: TRBV6-6; j_gene: TRBJ1-4; CDR3nt: TGTGCCAGCAGTCCCCAGGGTGCTAATGAAAAACTGTTTTTT; CDR3aa: CASSPQGANEKLFF
d_gene: NA; abundance: few; v_gene: TRBV27; j_gene: TRBJ2-2; CDR3nt: TGTGCCACTCACCGTCGCGGTTCGGGGGCCGGGGAGCTGTTTTTT; CDR3aa: CATHRRGSGAGELFF
d_gene: NA; abundance: NA; v_gene: TRBV10-3; j_gene: TRBJ1-2; CDR3nt: TGTGCCATCAAGGAGGGGACCGGCAACTATGGCTACACCTTC; CDR3aa: CAIKEGTGNYGYTF
d_gene: TRBD2; abundance: NA; v_gene: TRBV7-3; j_gene: TRBJ2-1; CDR3nt: TGTGCCAGCAGCTTAGGAGCCGGGGGGGGCGACAATGAGCAGTTCTTC; CDR3aa: CASSLGAGGGDNEQFF
d_gene: NA; abundance: NA; v_gene: TRBV5-8; j_gene: TRBJ1-6; CDR3nt: TGTGCCAGCAGCTTCCCTCATTCACCCCTCCACTTT; CDR3aa: CASSFPHSPLHF
d_gene: TRBD1; abundance: NA; v_gene: TRBV7-2; j_gene: TRBJ2-2; CDR3nt: TGTGCCAGCAGCCCAGGGGGACAGGGTGACGGGGAGCTGTTTTTT; CDR3aa: CASSPGGQGDGELFF
d_gene: TRBD1; abundance: few; v_gene: TRBV5-1; j_gene: TRBJ1-2; CDR3nt: TGCGCCAGCAGACCAGGACAGGGGCTGGGCTATGGCTACACCTTC; CDR3aa: CASRPGQGLGYGYTF
d_gene: TRBD2; abundance: NA; v_gene: TRBV7-2; j_gene: TRBJ2-1; CDR3nt: TGTGCCAGCAGCTCACGTCCCGGGACTATGTTAGGGCAGTTCTTC; CDR3aa: CASSSRPGTMLGQFF
d_gene: NA; abundance: NA; v_gene: TRBV5-4; j_gene: TRBJ2-3; CDR3nt: TGTGCCAGCAGCTTGGACCGGGAGTATACGCAGTATTTT; CDR3aa: CASSLDREYTQYF
d_gene: NA; abundance: NA; v_gene: TRBV18; j_gene: TRBJ1-2; CDR3nt: TGTGCCAGCTCACCCCCGACAGGCTATGGCTACACCTTC; CDR3aa: CASSPPTGYGYTF
d_gene: TRBD1; abundance: NA; v_gene: TRBV7-9; j_gene: TRBJ2-2; CDR3nt: TGTGCCAGTCAGGGGGCTGTAGACACCGGGGAGCTGTTTTTT; CDR3aa: CASQGAVDTGELFF
d_gene: NA; abundance: NA; v_gene: TRBV9; j_gene: TRBJ1-1; CDR3nt: TGTGCCAGCAGCGTAGATCTGGGGACAAGGGCTGAAGCTTTCTTT; CDR3aa: CASSVDLGTRAEAFF
d_gene: NA; abundance: few; v_gene: TRBV5-1; j_gene: TRBJ1-1; CDR3nt: TGCGCCAGCAGCCCCACAGGGATGAACACTGAAGCTTTCTTT; CDR3aa: CASSPTGMNTEAFF
d_gene: TRBD1; abundance: NA; v_gene: TRBV12-5; j_gene: TRBJ2-7; CDR3nt: TGTGCTAGTGGTTTGGGGACAGGTACATTCTACGAGCAGTACTTC; CDR3aa: CASGLGTGTFYEQYF
d_gene: NA; abundance: NA; v_gene: TRBV5-1; j_gene: TRBJ2-2; CDR3nt: TGCGCCAGCAGCTTGATGGGGGCAGGGAGAAACACCGGGGAGCTGTTTTTT; CDR3aa: CASSLMGAGRNTGELFF
d_gene: NA; abundance: NA; v_gene: TRBV7-9; j_gene: TRBJ1-1; CDR3nt: TGTGCCAGCAGCCAGGTAGGGAACACTGAAGCTTTCTTT; CDR3aa: CASSQVGNTEAFF
d_gene: NA; abundance: NA; v_gene: TRBV5-5; j_gene: TRBJ2-1; CDR3nt: TGTGCCAGCGGGGACTCTTACAATGAGCAGTTCTTC; CDR3aa: CASGDSYNEQFF
d_gene: NA; abundance: NA; v_gene: TRBV5-4; j_gene: TRBJ2-4; CDR3nt: TGTGCCACGGAGCAGACTACACTAGCCAAAAACATTCAGTACTTC; CDR3aa: CATEQTTLAKNIQYF
d_gene: TRBD2; abundance: NA; v_gene: TRBV11-2; j_gene: TRBJ2-5; CDR3nt: TGTGCCAGCAGCCGCGGGGGATCCCAAGAGACCCAGTACTTC; CDR3aa: CASSRGGSQETQYF
d_gene: TRBD1; abundance: once; v_gene: TRBV19; j_gene: TRBJ2-4; CDR3nt: TGTGCCAGTAGTGGGCTACAGGGGTCGGGCAAAAACATTCAGTACTTC; CDR3aa: CASSGLQGSGKNIQYF
d_gene: TRBD2; abundance: NA; v_gene: TRBV4-1; j_gene: TRBJ2-2; CDR3nt: TGCGCCAGCAGCAGAGCGGGGGGGATGGACACCGGGGAGCTGTTTTTT; CDR3aa: CASSRAGGMDTGELFF
d_gene: NA; abundance: few; v_gene: TRBV2; j_gene: TRBJ2-1; CDR3nt: TGTGCCAGCAGCCCCAGGCTAAGAAGCTCCTACAATGAGCAGTTCTTC; CDR3aa: CASSPRLRSSYNEQFF
d_gene: TRBD2; abundance: NA; v_gene: TRBV7-3; j_gene: TRBJ2-3; CDR3nt: TGTGCCAGCAGCCAGGGGACTAGCGGAAGCACAGATACGCAGTATTTT; CDR3aa: CASSQGTSGSTDTQYF
d_gene: TRBD1; abundance: NA; v_gene: TRBV13; j_gene: TRBJ1-1; CDR3nt: TGTGCCAGCAGCCCCCCTGACAGGGGGCTAACTGAAGCTTTCTTT; CDR3aa: CASSPPDRGLTEAFF
d_gene: NA; abundance: NA; v_gene: TRBV4-1; j_gene: TRBJ2-1; CDR3nt: TGCGCCAGCAGCCAAGTCACGAGCTCCTACAATGAGCAGTTCTTC; CDR3aa: CASSQVTSSYNEQFF
d_gene: NA; abundance: few; v_gene: TRBV27; j_gene: TRBJ1-2; CDR3nt: TGTGCCAGCAGTTTAAGCGGAGCAACTCTTGGCTACACCTTC; CDR3aa: CASSLSGATLGYTF